Following are 31 T cell receptor beta chains from one sample sequenced in a study of cytomegalovirus exposure and HLA in healthy donors. In the PCR, 60 Vbeta and 13 Jbeta primers were used. Profiled with immunoSEQ multiplex PCR; TCRdb holds only in-frame clones, not every one. The table lists about 150,000 clones, roughly three quarters of them singletons, with 7.7% in the top ten. Sequencing was done on a sample of PBMCs. The receptors originated from a man in his thirties or forties in good health and CMV-seropositive.

This clone came up once. This rearrangement joins TRBV29-1 to TRBJ2-1, with 13 bases aligning to TRBD2. Germline V CDR1 and CDR2: SQVTM, ANQGSEA. The V segment lost 7 bases and the J segment 9 bases; nucleotides outside the gene matches: 6. This CDR3 contains 13 residues. The CDR3 sequence: CSGRLAGGVEQFF. CDR3 bases: TGCAGCGGAAGACTAGCGGGAGGTGTTGAGCAGTTCTTC.

The genes are TRBV19 and TRBJ1-2; D may be TRBD1 (5 bases). V was shortened by 3 bases and J by 7 bases, with 15 bases between the two germline ends. Germline-derived CDR1 and CDR2 are LNHDA and SQIVND (reference sequence). This CDR3 spans 14 amino acids. CDR3 residues: CASSISIREGGYTF. CDR3 in DNA: TGTGCCAGTAGTATTAGTATCAGGGAGGGTGGCTACACCTTC.

The rearrangement uses TRBV5-6 and TRBJ1-4, with 7 bases aligning to TRBD1. V was pared by 4 bases and J by 4 bases, with 13 bases of the junction left unmatched. Germline V gives CDR1 SGHDT, CDR2 YYEEEE. This CDR3 is built from 17 residues. CDR3 nucleotide sequence: TGTGCCAGCAGCAACTCCAAAACAGGGGTTCGTAATGAAAAACTGTTTTTT. It codes for CASSNSKTGVRNEKLFF.

This clone has just one count. The CDR3 DNA reads TGTGCCAGCAGCCCCCCAAGCGGGGCCTACAATGAGCAGTTCTTC. Protein: CASSPPSGAYNEQFF. V gene TRBV7-6 combines with J gene TRBJ2-1; TRBD2 agrees at 7 bases. Germline V gives CDR1 SGHVS, CDR2 FNYEAQ. The CDR3 is made up of 15 amino acids. Trimming at V came to 5 bases and at J to 2 bases, leaving 6 bases not matched to a gene.

The chain has TRBV2 and TRBJ2-5; D possibly corresponds to TRBD2 (6 bases). Germline V gene sequence: CDR1 SNHLY, CDR2 FYNNEI. This CDR3 comprises 12 residues. V was clipped by 7 bases and J by 4 bases, with 10 bases between them. CDR3 amino acids: CASMRGLETQYF. The CDR3 bases are TGTGCCAGCATGCGGGGTCTAGAGACCCAGTACTTC.

This rearrangement joins TRBV5-4 to TRBJ2-5, with 7 bases matching TRBD2. The CDR3 sequence is 14 residues long. Germline V gives CDR1 SGHNT, CDR2 YYREEE (reference sequence). With V trimmed by 3 bases and J by 5 bases, 7 bases remained unmatched. The CDR3 region has the DNA TGTGCCAGCAGCTGGGGGAGGGGAAGTGAGACCCAGTACTTC. Translated: CASSWGRGSETQYF.

This chain joins TRBV5-1 and TRBJ1-1, with D uncertain. Germline CDR1 reads SGHRS; CDR2 reads YFSETQ. The germline V and J ends were trimmed by 0 bases and 4 bases, with 10 bases remaining between them. This CDR3 contains 14 residues. CDR3 in amino acids: CASSLGGQGTEAFF. The CDR3, as DNA: TGCGCCAGCAGCTTGGGAGGCCAAGGCACTGAAGCTTTCTTT.

The CDR3 sequence: CASSLGSSEAFF. The CDR3 nucleotides read TGTGCCAGCAGCTTAGGGAGTAGCGAAGCTTTCTTT. The chain carries TRBV7-3 and TRBJ1-1; D ambiguous. V dropped 2 bases and J dropped 8 bases, with 9 bases sitting between them. Germline assignment: CDR1 SGHTA and CDR2 FQGTGA. This CDR3 has 12 residues.

This clone was observed a handful of times. This rearrangement joins TRBV19 to TRBJ2-7, with 7 bases that match TRBD1. Trimming removed 4 bases from V and 3 bases from J; junction bases left unmatched: 9. The V gene's germline CDR1 is LNHDA and CDR2 SQIVND (reference sequence). The CDR3 extends over 15 amino acids. CDR3 coding DNA: TGTGCCAGTAGTACCGGTGGACAGGCGTTCTACGAGCAGTACTTC. Amino acids: CASSTGGQAFYEQYF.

This sequence joins TRBV5-6 and TRBJ2-7, with TRBD1 identical over 8 bases. The V and J ends lost 4 bases and 5 bases, in that order; junction bases with no gene match: 14. CDR3 size: 16 residues. Germline loops: CDR1 SGHDT, CDR2 YYEEEE. The CDR3 coding sequence is TGTGCCAGCAGCCGTAAAGGACAGGGATATATTGACGAGCAGTACTTC. It yields the protein CASSRKGQGYIDEQYF.

This clone has just one count. V is TRBV4-3 and J is TRBJ1-1; D uncertain. The CDR3 consists of 14 residues. Trimming pared 0 bases from V and 5 bases from J, leaving 10 bases between. From germline, CDR1 is LGHNA and CDR2 YSLEER. In nucleotides, the CDR3 is TGCGCCAGCAGCCAAGAGAACGGAGGGACTGAAGCTTTCTTT. Translated: CASSQENGGTEAFF.

The chain is built from TRBV6-1 and TRBJ2-7; a possible D gene is TRBD1 (6 bases). Germline assignment: CDR1 MNHNS and CDR2 SASEGT. Trimming stripped 8 bases from V and 5 bases from J, with 16 bases between. This CDR3 is 13 amino acids long. CDR3 DNA sequence: TGTGCCAGCGTAGAGACAGGCCGACACGAGCAGTACTTC. It is translated as CASVETGRHEQYF.

This clone ranks as medium-sized. The rearrangement uses TRBV7-3 and TRBJ2-1; possibly TRBD2 for D (6 bases). Germline V CDR1 and CDR2: SGHTA, FQGTGA. The CDR3 is made up of 14 amino acids. V was pared by 5 bases and J by 8 bases, with 16 bases between. The DNA of the CDR3 is TGTGCCAGCAGCCCGAGGCAACCGGGGGATGAGCAGTTCTTC. It is translated as CASSPRQPGDEQFF.

As regards this clone: A read error may account for a junction end that differs from germline. The J gene is TRBJ1-2, the V gene TRBV6-5; 8 bases fit TRBD1. This CDR3 has 13 residues. CDR1 MNHEY and CDR2 SVGAGI come from the germline V gene. In DNA, the CDR3 is TGTGCCAGCAGGAGACAGGGGATGAATGGCTGCACCTTC. Its translation: CASRRQGMNGCTF.

The gene calls are TRBV5-1 and TRBJ2-3, with D uncertain. The ends were cut back, 7 bases at V and 2 bases at J, with 11 bases in the middle. This CDR3 comprises 13 residues. Germline CDR1 reads SGHRS; CDR2 reads YFSETQ. The CDR3 region has the DNA TGCGCCAGCCTTGGGCAGAACACAGATACGCAGTATTTT. Translated: CASLGQNTDTQYF. Full variable domain (missing parts from reference TRBV5-1 and TRBJ2-3): KAGVTQTPRYLIKTRGQQVTLSCSPISGHRSVSWYQQTPGQGLQFLFEYFSETQRNKGNFPGRFSGRQFSNSRSEMNVSTLELGDSALYLCASLGQNTDTQYFGPGTRLTVL.

V is TRBV7-9 and J is TRBJ1-2; no reliable D call. CDR1 is SEHNR and CDR2 is FQNEAQ in the germline V gene (reference sequence). The length of the CDR3 is 14 residues. V was pared by 1 base and J by 4 bases, with 10 bases between. In nucleotides, the CDR3 is TGTGCCAGCAGCTTAGAGACTACGGGCTATGGCTACACCTTC. As protein: CASSLETTGYGYTF.

The gene calls are TRBV28 and TRBJ1-1, with TRBD1 matching 8 bases. CDR3 size: 16 residues. The V gene end was trimmed by 1 base and the J gene end by 6 bases; junction bases not matched to a gene: 10. Germline V gene sequence: CDR1 MDHEN, CDR2 SYDVKM. This CDR3 is CASSLSHGTGPSEAFF. For the CDR3, the DNA is TGTGCCAGCAGTTTATCCCACGGGACAGGCCCCTCTGAAGCTTTCTTT.

The gene calls are TRBV4-3 and TRBJ1-5; D is perhaps TRBD1 (5 bases). Looked up from germline, CDR1 is LGHNA and CDR2 is YSLEER. The CDR3 contains 15 residues. Trimming took 0 bases from V and 4 from J, leaving 10 bases between them. The CDR3 here is CASSQDGGGNQPQHF. The CDR3 region has the DNA TGCGCCAGCAGCCAAGATGGGGGGGGTAATCAGCCCCAGCATTTT.

This sequence joins TRBV11-2 and TRBJ2-3, with D possibly matching TRBD2 (5 bases). The germline V and J ends were trimmed by 1 base and 1 base, with 15 bases remaining between them. The CDR3 totals 17 residues. Looked up from germline, CDR1 is SGHAT and CDR2 is FQNNGV. CDR3 DNA sequence: TGTGCCAGCAGCTTAGTTTTGGGGAGTTACGGCACAGATACGCAGTATTTT. Protein: CASSLVLGSYGTDTQYF.

Worth noting for this clone: The same CDR3 also results from other DNA sequences found in this sample. This chain joins TRBV5-1 and TRBJ2-3; the match to TRBD1 covers 7 bases. Germline V gene data show CDR1 as SGHRS and CDR2 as YFSETQ. V was pared by 4 bases and J by 4 bases, with 3 bases of the junction left unmatched. The CDR3 has 13 amino acids. This CDR3 is CASSPQGADTQYF. The CDR3 DNA sequence: TGCGCCAGCAGCCCGCAGGGGGCAGATACGCAGTATTTT.

This rearrangement joins TRBV18 to TRBJ2-1; TRBD1 matches 7 bases. The CDR3 totals 17 residues. The germline V gene encodes CDR1 KGHSH and CDR2 LQKENI. The trim removed 3 bases at V and 9 bases at J, leaving 17 bases unmatched. The chain's CDR3 is CASSPNRGSSFGSEQFF. CDR3 in DNA: TGTGCCAGCTCACCTAACAGGGGATCCTCATTCGGAAGTGAGCAGTTCTTC.

The V and J genes are TRBV7-8 and TRBJ1-5; 9 bases map to TRBD1. The CDR3 runs to 20 residues. CDR1 and CDR2 (germline): SGHVS, FQNEAQ. The V and J ends lost 5 bases and 0 bases, in that order; junction bases with no gene match: 17. The CDR3 protein is CASSPKPMATGGYSNQPQHF. The DNA for the CDR3 is TGTGCCAGCAGCCCTAAACCTATGGCGACAGGGGGTTATAGCAATCAGCCCCAGCATTTT.

The chain couples TRBV1 to TRBJ2-1; TRBD2 is the table's D call, not checked against the DNA. TRBV1 is a known pseudogene. The CDR3 is 15 amino acids. Here the CDR3 DNA reads TGCACCAGCAGCCCCCCTAGCGGGAGCCGCAATGAGCAGTTCTTC. Translated, it gives CTSSPPSGSRNEQFF.

The chain is built from TRBV28 and TRBJ1-2, with a possible D match to TRBD1 (5 bases). Trimming pared 6 bases from V and 8 bases from J, leaving 13 bases between. The CDR3 sequence is 12 residues long. Germline CDR1 MDHEN, CDR2 SYDVKM. DNA of the CDR3: TGTGCCAGCAGCACCCCTTCAGGGGGCTACACCTTC. This codes for CASSTPSGGYTF.

CDR3 DNA sequence: TGTGCCTGGAGTGTAAGGTCGGGGATCGTCACCGGGGAGCTGTTTTTT. Translation: CAWSVRSGIVTGELFF. The chain employs TRBV30 and TRBJ2-2; a weak D match, TRBD2 (5 bases). Germline loops: CDR1 GTSNPN, CDR2 SVGIG (reference sequence). Trimming cost V 0 bases and J 4 bases, with 15 bases left between them. This CDR3 is built from 16 residues.

This clone has a handful of counts. Mismatch with germline at one junction end may stem from a read error. V and J are TRBV4-1 and TRBJ1-1; 8 positions match TRBD1. This CDR3 has 12 residues. Germline loops: CDR1 MGHRA, CDR2 YSYEKL. The DNA for the CDR3 is TGCGCCAGCAGCCAAGGGACAGGGTATCTGACGTTT. Translating it yields CASSQGTGYLTF.

DNA of the CDR3: TGTGCCAGCAGCCCTGAACAGGGGGGAGTTACTGAAGCTTTCTTT. It translates to CASSPEQGGVTEAFF. The chain has TRBV6-4 and TRBJ1-1, with 8 bases lining up with TRBD1. This CDR3 comprises 15 residues. From germline, CDR1 is MRHNA and CDR2 SNTAGT. Trimming removed 6 bases from V and 5 bases from J; junction bases left unmatched: 11.

The chain has TRBV29-1 and TRBJ2-1; 8 nucleotides line up with TRBD1. J was trimmed by 2 bases and V by 5 bases; bases with no gene match: 11. CDR1 and CDR2 from the germline V gene are SQVTM and ANQGSEA. The CDR3 contains 16 residues. The CDR3, as DNA: TGCAGCGTTATACCAGGGGGCGTTCGACCCTACAATGAGCAGTTCTTC. This codes for CSVIPGGVRPYNEQFF.

The chain recombines TRBV7-2 with TRBJ2-7, with a weak D call TRBD2 (6 bases). Trimming stripped 1 base from V and 0 bases from J, with 10 bases between. Germline V lookup: CDR1 SGHTA, CDR2 FQGNSA. There are 15 residues in the CDR3. In DNA, the CDR3 is TGTGCCAGCAGCTTAGGTGGTAGCGGCTCCTACGAGCAGTACTTC. Residues: CASSLGGSGSYEQYF.

CDR3: CASSLAGSRGTIYF. In DNA, the CDR3 is TGTGCCAGCAGCTTAGCTGGCTCCCGGGGCACCATATATTTT. The chain is built from TRBV7-8 and TRBJ1-3; D is ambiguous. Germline assignment: CDR1 SGHVS and CDR2 FQNEAQ. There are 14 residues in the CDR3. Trimming cost V 0 bases and J 9 bases, with 12 bases left between them.

This chain uses TRBV9 with TRBJ1-6; TRBD1 agrees at 10 bases. The CDR3 loop spans 17 amino acids. Germline V gene sequence: CDR1 SGDLS, CDR2 YYNGEE. V dropped 1 base and J dropped 9; count of bases not matched to a gene: 10. CDR3 nucleotide sequence: TGTGCCAGCAGCGTAAACCCCCGGGACAGGGGCGTTTCACCCCTCCACTTT. It translates to CASSVNPRDRGVSPLHF.